This TCR beta chain came from a study of cytomegalovirus exposure and HLA in healthy donors. Overall study results and limits: Reported performance of the classifier showed diagnosis of cytomegalovirus status with high specificity and sensitivity. Further analysis was carried out later, and it showed several of the most significant clusters appearing linked to common viral pathogens.

The PCR was carried out with 60 Vbeta primers and 13 Jbeta primers. Measured with immunoSEQ multiplex PCR; TCRdb has only the in-frame clones, and not every one. This repertoire shows roughly 120,000 clones, 55% to 75% found once; its top ten account for 1.5% to 2%. With respect to this clone: What it recognizes is unknown.

Germline-derived CDR1 and CDR2 are GTSNPN and SVGIG (reference sequence). This CDR3 spans 15 amino acids. The ends lost 1 base at V and 6 bases at J; junction bases unmatched: 10. This sequence originates from a man aged 25-40 years in good health and CMV-seropositive. The sequencing input was PBMCs. The J gene is TRBJ2-3, the V gene TRBV30; 7 positions agree with TRBD1. This chain's CDR3 is CAWSEGTAGPDTQYF. CDR3 nucleotides: TGTGCCTGGAGTGAGGGGACAGCCGGGCCGGATACGCAGTATTTT.